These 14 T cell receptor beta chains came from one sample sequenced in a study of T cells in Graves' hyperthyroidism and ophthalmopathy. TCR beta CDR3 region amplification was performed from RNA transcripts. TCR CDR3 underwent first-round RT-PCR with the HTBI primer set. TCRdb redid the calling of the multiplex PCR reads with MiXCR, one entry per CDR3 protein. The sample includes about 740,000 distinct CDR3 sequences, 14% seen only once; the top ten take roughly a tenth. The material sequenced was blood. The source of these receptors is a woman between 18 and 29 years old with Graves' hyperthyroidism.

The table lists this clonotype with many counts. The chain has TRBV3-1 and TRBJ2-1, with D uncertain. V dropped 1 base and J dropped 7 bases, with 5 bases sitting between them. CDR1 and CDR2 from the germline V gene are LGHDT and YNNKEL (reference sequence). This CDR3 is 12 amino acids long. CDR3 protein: CASSQVGNEQFF. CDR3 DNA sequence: TGTGCCAGCAGCCAAGTGGGGAATGAGCAGTTCTTC.

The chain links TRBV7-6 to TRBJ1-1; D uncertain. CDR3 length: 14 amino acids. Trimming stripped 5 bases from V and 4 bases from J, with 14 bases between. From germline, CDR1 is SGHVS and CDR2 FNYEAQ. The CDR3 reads CASSPGPRGTEAFF. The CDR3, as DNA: TGTGCCAGCAGCCCTGGCCCCCGGGGCACTGAAGCTTTCTTT.

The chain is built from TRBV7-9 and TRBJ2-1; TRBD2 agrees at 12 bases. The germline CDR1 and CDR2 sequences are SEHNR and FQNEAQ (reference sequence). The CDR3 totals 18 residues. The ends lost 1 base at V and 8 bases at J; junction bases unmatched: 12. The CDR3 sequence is CASSLEKKTSGSVDEQFF. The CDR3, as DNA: TGTGCCAGCAGCTTAGAGAAGAAGACTAGCGGGAGCGTCGATGAGCAGTTCTTC. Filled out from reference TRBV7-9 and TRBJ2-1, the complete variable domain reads DTGVSQNPRHKITKRGQNVTFRCDPISEHNRLYWYRQTLGQGPEFLTYFQNEAQLEKSRLLSDRFSAERPKGSFSTLEIQRTEQGDSAMYLCASSLEKKTSGSVDEQFFGPGTRLTVL.

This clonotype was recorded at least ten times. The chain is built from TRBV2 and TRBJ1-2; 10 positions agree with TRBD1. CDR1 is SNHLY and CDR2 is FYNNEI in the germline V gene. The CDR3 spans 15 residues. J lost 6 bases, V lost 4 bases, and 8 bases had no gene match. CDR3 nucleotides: TGTGCCAGCAGTGGAAGGGACAGGGGAGGGAATGGCTACACCTTC. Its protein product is CASSGRDRGGNGYTF.

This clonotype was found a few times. CDR3 protein: CAWSGPLSLEKLFF. CDR3 in DNA: TGTGCCTGGAGTGGACCCCTCTCCCTGGAAAAACTGTTTTTT. This chain connects TRBV30 to TRBJ1-4; no clear D. The CDR3 totals 14 residues. V was clipped by 1 base and J by 8 bases, with 14 bases between them. The germline V gene encodes CDR1 GTSNPN and CDR2 SVGIG (reference sequence).

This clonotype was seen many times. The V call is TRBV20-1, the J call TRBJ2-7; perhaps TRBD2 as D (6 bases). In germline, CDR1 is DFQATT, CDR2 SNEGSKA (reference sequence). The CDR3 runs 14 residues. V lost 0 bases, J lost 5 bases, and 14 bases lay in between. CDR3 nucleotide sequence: TGCAGTGCTAGAGATATCGGGAGAGTCCACGAGCAGTACTTC. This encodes CSARDIGRVHEQYF.

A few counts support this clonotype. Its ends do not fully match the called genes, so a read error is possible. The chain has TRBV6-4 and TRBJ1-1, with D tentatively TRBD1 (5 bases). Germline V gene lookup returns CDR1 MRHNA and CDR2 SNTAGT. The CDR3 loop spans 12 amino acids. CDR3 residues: CASGLRETEAFF. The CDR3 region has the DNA TGTGCCAGCGGTCTCAGGGAGACTGAGGCTTTCTTT.

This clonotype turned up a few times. In DNA, the CDR3 is TGTGCCAGCAGCTTCCGTAGAGAGACCCAGTACTTC. Protein sequence: CASSFRRETQYF. The chain couples TRBV7-6 to TRBJ2-5; D ambiguous. Trimming left V 3 bases short and J 4 bases short, with 6 bases between. Looked up from germline, CDR1 is SGHVS and CDR2 is FNYEAQ. This CDR3 contains 12 residues.

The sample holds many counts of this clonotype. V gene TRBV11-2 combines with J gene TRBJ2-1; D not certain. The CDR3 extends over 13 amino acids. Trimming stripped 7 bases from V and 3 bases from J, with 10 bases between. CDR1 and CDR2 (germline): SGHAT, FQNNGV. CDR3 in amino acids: CASTLRSYNEQFF. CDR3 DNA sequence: TGTGCCAGCACCCTTCGCAGCTACAATGAGCAGTTCTTC.

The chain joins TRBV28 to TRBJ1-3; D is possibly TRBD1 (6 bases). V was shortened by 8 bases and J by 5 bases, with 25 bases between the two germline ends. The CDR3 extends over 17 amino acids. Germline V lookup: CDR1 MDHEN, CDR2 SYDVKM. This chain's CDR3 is CASGTSGASSRRNTIYF. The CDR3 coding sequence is TGTGCCAGCGGGACAAGCGGGGCTTCATCGAGACGAAACACCATATATTTT.

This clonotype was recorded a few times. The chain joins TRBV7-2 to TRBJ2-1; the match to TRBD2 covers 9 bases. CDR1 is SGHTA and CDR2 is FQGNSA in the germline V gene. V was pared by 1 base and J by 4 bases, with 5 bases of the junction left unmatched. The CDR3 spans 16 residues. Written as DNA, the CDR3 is TGTGCCAGCAGCTTAGTTCGGCTAGCGGGATACAATGAGCAGTTCTTC. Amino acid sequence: CASSLVRLAGYNEQFF.

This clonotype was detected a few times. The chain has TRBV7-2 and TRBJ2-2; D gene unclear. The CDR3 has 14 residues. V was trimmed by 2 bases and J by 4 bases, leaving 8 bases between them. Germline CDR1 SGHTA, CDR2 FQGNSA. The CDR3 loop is CASSLQTVTGELFF. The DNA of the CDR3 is TGTGCCAGCAGCTTACAGACTGTCACCGGGGAGCTGTTTTTT.

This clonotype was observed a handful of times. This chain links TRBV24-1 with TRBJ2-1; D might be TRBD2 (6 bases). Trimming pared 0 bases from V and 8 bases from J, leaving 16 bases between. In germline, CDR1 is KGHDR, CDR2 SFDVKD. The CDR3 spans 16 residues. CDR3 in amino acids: CATSDLGSGRLDEQFF. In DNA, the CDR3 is TGTGCCACCAGTGATTTGGGTAGCGGACGCCTTGATGAGCAGTTCTTC.

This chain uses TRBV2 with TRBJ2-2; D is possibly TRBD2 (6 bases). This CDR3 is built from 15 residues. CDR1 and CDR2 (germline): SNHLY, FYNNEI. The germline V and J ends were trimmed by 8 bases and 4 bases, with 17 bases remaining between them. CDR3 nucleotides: TGTGCCAGCCGCTCCGGGACTTCTTCCACCGGGGAGCTGTTTTTT. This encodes CASRSGTSSTGELFF.